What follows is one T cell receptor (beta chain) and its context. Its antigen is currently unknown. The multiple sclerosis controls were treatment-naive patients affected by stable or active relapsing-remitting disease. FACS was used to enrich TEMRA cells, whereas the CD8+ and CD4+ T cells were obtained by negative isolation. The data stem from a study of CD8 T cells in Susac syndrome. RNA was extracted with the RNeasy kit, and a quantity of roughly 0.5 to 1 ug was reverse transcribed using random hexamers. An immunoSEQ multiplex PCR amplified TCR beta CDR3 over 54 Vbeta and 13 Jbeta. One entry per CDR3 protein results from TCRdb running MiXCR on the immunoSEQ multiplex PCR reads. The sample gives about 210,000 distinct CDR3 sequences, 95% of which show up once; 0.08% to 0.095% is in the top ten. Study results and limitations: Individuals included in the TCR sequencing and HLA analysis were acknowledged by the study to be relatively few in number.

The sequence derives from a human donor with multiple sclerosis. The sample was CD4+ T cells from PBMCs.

The CDR3 loop reads CASSLGDGGNSNQPQHF. CDR3 nucleotide sequence: TGTGCCAGCAGCTTGGGGGACGGAGGGAATAGCAATCAGCCCCAGCATTTT. The rearrangement uses TRBV7-9 and TRBJ1-5, with D possibly being TRBD1 (5 bases). The CDR3 contains 17 residues. Trimming pared 3 bases from V and 0 bases from J, leaving 15 bases between. The germline V gene encodes CDR1 SEHNR and CDR2 FQNEAQ (reference sequence).